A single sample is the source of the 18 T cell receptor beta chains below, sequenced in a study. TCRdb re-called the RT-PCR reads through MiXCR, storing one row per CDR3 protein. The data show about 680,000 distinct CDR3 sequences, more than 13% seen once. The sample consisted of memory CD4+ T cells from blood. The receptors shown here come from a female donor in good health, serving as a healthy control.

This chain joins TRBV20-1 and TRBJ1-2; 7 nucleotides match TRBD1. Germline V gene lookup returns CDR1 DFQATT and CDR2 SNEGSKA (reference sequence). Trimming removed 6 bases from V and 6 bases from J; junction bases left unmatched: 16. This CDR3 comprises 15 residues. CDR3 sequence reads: CSASRFRDSLNGYTF. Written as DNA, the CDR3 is TGCAGTGCCTCCAGATTTAGGGACAGCCTTAATGGCTACACCTTC.

The CDR3: CASIRLLMVDEQYF. DNA of the CDR3: TGCGCCAGCATACGACTACTTATGGTGGACGAGCAGTACTTC. This chain uses TRBV23-1 with TRBJ2-7; possible D gene TRBD2, 5 bases. TRBV23-1 is annotated as an ORF whose role is uncertain. Trimming pared 7 bases from V and 5 bases from J, leaving 18 bases between. The CDR3 contains 14 residues.

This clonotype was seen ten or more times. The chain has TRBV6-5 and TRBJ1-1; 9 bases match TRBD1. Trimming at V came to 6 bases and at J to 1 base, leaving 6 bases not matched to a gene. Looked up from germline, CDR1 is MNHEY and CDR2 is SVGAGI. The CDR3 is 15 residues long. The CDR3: CASRPGTGRNTEAFF. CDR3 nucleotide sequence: TGTGCCAGCAGACCAGGGACAGGGAGGAACACTGAAGCTTTCTTT.

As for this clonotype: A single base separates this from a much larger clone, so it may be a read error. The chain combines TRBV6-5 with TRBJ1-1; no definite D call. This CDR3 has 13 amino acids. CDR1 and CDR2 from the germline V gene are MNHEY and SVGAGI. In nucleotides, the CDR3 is TGTGCCAGCAGCCCCCTATTTAGCACTGGAGCTTTCTTT. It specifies CASSPLFSTGAFF.

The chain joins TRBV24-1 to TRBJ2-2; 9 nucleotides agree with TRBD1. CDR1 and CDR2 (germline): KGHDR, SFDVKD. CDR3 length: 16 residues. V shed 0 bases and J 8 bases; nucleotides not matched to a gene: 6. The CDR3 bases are TGTGCCACCAGTGATTTGCAAACAGGGGGCTCTGGGGAGCTGTTTTTT. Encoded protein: CATSDLQTGGSGELFF.

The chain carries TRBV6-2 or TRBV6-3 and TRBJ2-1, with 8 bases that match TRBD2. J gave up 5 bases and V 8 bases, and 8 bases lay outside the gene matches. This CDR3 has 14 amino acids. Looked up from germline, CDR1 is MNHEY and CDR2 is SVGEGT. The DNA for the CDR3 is TGTGCCAGCGTTAGGCTAGCGGGCAACAATGAGCAGTTCTTC. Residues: CASVRLAGNNEQFF.

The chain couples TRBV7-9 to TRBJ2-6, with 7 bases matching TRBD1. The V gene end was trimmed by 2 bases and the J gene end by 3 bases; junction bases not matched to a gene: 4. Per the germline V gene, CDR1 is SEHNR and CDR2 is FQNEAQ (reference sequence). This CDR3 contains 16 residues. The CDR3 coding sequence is TGTGCCAGCAGCTTATACAGGGGTGATGGGGCCAACGTCCTGACTTTC. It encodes CASSLYRGDGANVLTF.

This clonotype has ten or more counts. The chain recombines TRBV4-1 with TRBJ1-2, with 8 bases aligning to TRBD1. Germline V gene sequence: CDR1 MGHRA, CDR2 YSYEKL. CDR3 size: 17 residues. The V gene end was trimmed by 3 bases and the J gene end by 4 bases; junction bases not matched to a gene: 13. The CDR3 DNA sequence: TGCGCCAGCAGCCACCCGGACGGACAGGGACAGATCTATGGCTACACCTTC. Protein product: CASSHPDGQGQIYGYTF.

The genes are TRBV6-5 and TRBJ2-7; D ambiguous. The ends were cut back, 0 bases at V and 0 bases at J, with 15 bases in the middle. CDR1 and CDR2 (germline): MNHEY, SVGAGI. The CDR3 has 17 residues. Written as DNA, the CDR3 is TGTGCCAGCAGTTACTCGATTGGCCACTACGACTCCTACGAGCAGTACTTC. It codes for CASSYSIGHYDSYEQYF.

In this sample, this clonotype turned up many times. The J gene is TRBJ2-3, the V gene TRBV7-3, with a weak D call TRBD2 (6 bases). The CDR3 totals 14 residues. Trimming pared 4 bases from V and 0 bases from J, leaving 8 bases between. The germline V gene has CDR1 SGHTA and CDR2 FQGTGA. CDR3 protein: CASSYGGSTDTQYF. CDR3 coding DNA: TGTGCCAGCAGCTACGGGGGTAGCACAGATACGCAGTATTTT.

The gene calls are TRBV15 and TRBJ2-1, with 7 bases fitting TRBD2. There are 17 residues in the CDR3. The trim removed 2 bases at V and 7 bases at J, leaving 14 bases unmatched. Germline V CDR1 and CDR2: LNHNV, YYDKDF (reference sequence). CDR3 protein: CATSRLAEISAGNEQFF. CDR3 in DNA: TGTGCCACCAGCAGACTAGCGGAGATATCAGCGGGTAATGAGCAGTTCTTC.

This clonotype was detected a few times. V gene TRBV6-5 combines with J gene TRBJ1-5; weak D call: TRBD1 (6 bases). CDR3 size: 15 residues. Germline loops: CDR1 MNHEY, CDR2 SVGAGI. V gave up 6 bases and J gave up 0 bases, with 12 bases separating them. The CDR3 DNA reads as TGTGCCAGCAGAAGTCCAGGGGCTAGCAATCAGCCCCAGCATTTT. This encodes CASRSPGASNQPQHF.

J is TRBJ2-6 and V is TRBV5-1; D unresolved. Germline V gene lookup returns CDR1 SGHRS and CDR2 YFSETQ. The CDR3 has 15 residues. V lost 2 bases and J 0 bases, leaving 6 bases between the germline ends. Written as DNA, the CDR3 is TGCGCCAGCAGCTTCCTCAGCTCTGGGGCCAACGTCCTGACTTTC. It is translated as CASSFLSSGANVLTF.

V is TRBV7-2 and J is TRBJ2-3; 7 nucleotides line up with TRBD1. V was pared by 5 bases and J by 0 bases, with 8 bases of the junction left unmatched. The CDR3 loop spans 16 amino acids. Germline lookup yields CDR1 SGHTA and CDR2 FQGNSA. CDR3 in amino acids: CASSPTRQGSTDTQYF. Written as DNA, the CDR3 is TGTGCCAGCAGCCCAACCCGACAGGGTAGCACAGATACGCAGTATTTT.

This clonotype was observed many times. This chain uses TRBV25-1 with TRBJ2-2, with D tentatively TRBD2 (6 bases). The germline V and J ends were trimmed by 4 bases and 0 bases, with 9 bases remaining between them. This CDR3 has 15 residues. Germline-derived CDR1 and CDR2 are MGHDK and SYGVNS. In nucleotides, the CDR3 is TGTGCCAGCAGTGTTCCGGGGGCGAACACCGGGGAGCTGTTTTTT. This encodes CASSVPGANTGELFF.

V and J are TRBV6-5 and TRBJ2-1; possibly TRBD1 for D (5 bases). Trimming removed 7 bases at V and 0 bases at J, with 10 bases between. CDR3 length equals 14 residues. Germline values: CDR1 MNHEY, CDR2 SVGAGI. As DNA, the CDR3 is TGTGCCAGCAATGGACAAAGCTCCTACAATGAGCAGTTCTTC. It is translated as CASNGQSSYNEQFF.

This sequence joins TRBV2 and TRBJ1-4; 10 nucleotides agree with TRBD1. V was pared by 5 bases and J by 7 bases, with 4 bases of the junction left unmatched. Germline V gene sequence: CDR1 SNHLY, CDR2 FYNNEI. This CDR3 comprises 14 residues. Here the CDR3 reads CASSMDRGTEKLFF. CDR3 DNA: TGTGCCAGCAGTATGGACAGGGGGACTGAAAAACTGTTTTTT.

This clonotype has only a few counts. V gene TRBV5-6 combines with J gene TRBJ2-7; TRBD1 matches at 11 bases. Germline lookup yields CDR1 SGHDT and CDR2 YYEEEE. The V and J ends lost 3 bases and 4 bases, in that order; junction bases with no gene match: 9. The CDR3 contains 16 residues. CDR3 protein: CASSSGQGAASYEQYF. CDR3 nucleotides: TGTGCCAGCAGCTCCGGACAGGGGGCGGCCTCTTACGAGCAGTACTTC.